Sequencing of this T cell receptor (beta chain) was carried out in a study of T-cell reconstitution after alpha-beta-depleted transplantation in children (dated by TCRdb to the mid-2010s). Looking at the study overall: T-cell immune reconstitution after TCRalphabeta/CD19-depleted allogeneic hematopoietic cell transplantation in children was quantitatively tracked in the study by means of TCR repertoire profiling.

Library preparation was by PCR. Sequencing used an Illumina HiSeq 2500. Molecular barcoding was employed in the preparation of TCR libraries, with unique molecular identifiers being used to normalize TCRbeta repertoire quantification. The public sequencing data were trimmed at Q25 with fastp and processed into clonotypes with MiXCR by TCRdb, which kept only in-frame beta chains. Rows with a matching CDR3 protein are joined into one entry that keeps the most common DNA and genes. The sample records roughly 100,000 distinct CDR3 sequences, 7% to 10% of which are singletons. The ten largest make up 5.5% to 8.5% of the sample. From cysteine to phenylalanine, the CDR3 is 13 amino acids long. Left in the record is the CDR3 DNA by itself, 39 bases read in frame from the first base. CDR1 and CDR2, looked up from the germline V gene (reference sequence), are DFQATT and SNEGSKA. The V end loses 6 bases and the J end loses 7 bases, and a stretch of 15 bases separates them.

This clonotype was observed many times. No cognate antigen has been identified for it. Base qualities are not recorded, but no much larger clone differs from it by a single base. This TCR was sampled from a human donor who donated a stem cell graft to a child with congenital amegakaryocytic thrombocytopenia. The sample was PBMCs from the stem cell graft donor, taken from the stem cell graft. The chain joins TRBV20-1 to TRBJ2-2; a tentative D match to TRBD2 spans 6 bases. The CDR3 is CSAAEGPSGELFF. At the DNA level, the sequence is TGCAGTGCCGCGGAGGGGCCCAGCGGGGAGCTGTTTTTT.